Listed below are T cell receptor beta chains from one sample, sequenced in a study of regulatory T cells in long-lasting Graves disease. TCRdb re-derived calls from the multiplex PCR reads in MiXCR, one entry per CDR3 protein. The sample shows approximately 400,000 distinct CDR3 sequences, around a sixth of them seen only once. The sample was peripheral blood mononuclear cells (PBMCs), taken at new diagnosis, from a patient treated with antithyroid drugs. The receptors here all came from a female donor with Graves disease. Each CDR3 is given with its conserved first and last residue. D genes are given only for firm matches. Size tells how often a clone was seen (once, few, many) or the class of an expanded clone, and some rows leave it out.

clone_size	j_call	v_call	d_call	cdr3_aa	cdr3_nt
many	TRBJ2-2	TRBV7-2	TRBD2	CASSLRAGLAGAGELFF	TGTGCCAGCAGCTTAAGGGCGGGACTAGCGGGAGCCGGGGAGCTGTTTTTT
many	TRBJ2-5	TRBV7-3	TRBD1	CASSLGTGGWQETQYF	TGTGCCAGCAGCTTAGGGACAGGGGGATGGCAAGAGACCCAGTACTTC
many	TRBJ2-2	TRBV20-1	TRBD2	CSAQTPTSGNTGELFF	TGCAGTGCTCAAACTCCTACTAGCGGGAACACCGGGGAGCTGTTTTTT
few	TRBJ2-2	TRBV7-3	-	CASSPAGRGTGELFF	TGTGCCAGCAGCCCAGCGGGCCGGGGCACCGGGGAGCTGTTTTTT
many	TRBJ1-2	TRBV7-8	TRBD1	CASSPGYRGRYNYGYTF	TGTGCCAGCAGCCCAGGGTACAGGGGGAGATATAACTATGGCTACACCTTC
many	TRBJ1-1	TRBV9	TRBD1	CASSPGGQNTEAFF	TGTGCCAGCAGCCCAGGGGGCCAAAACACTGAAGCTTTCTTT
many	TRBJ2-1	TRBV9	TRBD2	CASSVRSGAHNEQFF	TGTGCCAGCAGCGTACGAAGCGGGGCCCACAATGAGCAGTTCTTC
many	TRBJ1-5	TRBV13	-	CASSPRDSNQPQHF	TGTGCCAGCAGCCCCCGGGACAGCAATCAGCCCCAGCATTTT
many	TRBJ2-1	TRBV28	TRBD1	CASTEWDRGGEQFF	TGTGCCAGCACCGAATGGGACAGGGGGGGTGAGCAGTTCTTC
many	TRBJ1-1	TRBV29-1	-	CSEWGGADTEAFF	TGCAGCGAATGGGGTGGGGCAGACACTGAAGCTTTCTTT
few	TRBJ2-7	TRBV19	TRBD2	CASSISTGGLGEQYF	TGTGCCAGTAGTATCAGTACGGGAGGATTGGGGGAGCAGTACTTC
-	TRBJ1-5	TRBV19	-	CASTKEYSNQPQHF	TGTGCCAGTACCAAGGAGTATAGCAATCAGCCCCAGCATTTT
many	TRBJ2-1	TRBV20-1	-	CSASTEQFF	TGCAGTGCTAGTACTGAGCAGTTCTTC
-	TRBJ2-7	TRBV27	TRBD2	CASSLGGVRFHEQYF	TGTGCCAGCAGTTTGGGAGGGGTCCGGTTCCACGAGCAGTACTTC
many	TRBJ2-2	TRBV11-3	TRBD2	CASSSIPGLAGGEADTGELFF	TGTGCCAGCAGCTCAATACCCGGACTAGCGGGAGGGGAAGCGGACACCGGGGAGCTGTTTTTT
many	TRBJ2-3	TRBV2	TRBD1	CASSGQGAGDTQYF	TGTGCCAGCAGTGGACAGGGGGCTGGGGATACGCAGTATTTT
-	TRBJ1-2	TRBV7-3	TRBD1	CASSATGGNYGYTF	TGTGCCAGCAGCGCGACAGGGGGGAACTATGGCTACACCTTC
many	TRBJ1-1	TRBV20-1	-	CSARGNTEAFF	TGCAGTGCCAGGGGGAACACTGAAGCTTTCTTT
many	TRBJ1-1	TRBV16	-	CASSQNRLNTEAFF	TGTGCCAGCAGCCAAAACAGGTTGAACACTGAAGCTTTCTTT
few	TRBJ2-5	TRBV7-9	-	CASTLGFETQYF	TGTGCCAGCACCCTAGGTTTCGAGACCCAGTACTTC
many	TRBJ1-5	TRBV4-1	TRBD1	CASSRQGGYSNQPQHF	TGCGCCAGCAGCCGACAGGGAGGGTATAGCAATCAGCCCCAGCATTTT
many	TRBJ1-2	TRBV4-1	-	CASSQPGAGRSGYTF	TGCGCCAGCAGCCAGCCAGGAGCGGGGCGCTCGGGCTACACCTTC
many	TRBJ1-6	TRBV13	-	CASGEGRSSYNSPLHF	TGTGCCAGCGGGGAGGGGAGGAGCTCCTATAATTCACCCCTCCACTTT
many	TRBJ2-2	TRBV7-6	TRBD1	CASSTRTGLVGELFF	TGTGCCAGCAGCACCAGGACAGGGTTGGTCGGGGAGCTGTTTTTT
many	TRBJ1-6	TRBV10-3	-	CAISEGGLSYNSPLHF	TGTGCCATCAGTGAAGGCGGGCTATCCTATAATTCACCCCTCCACTTT
many	TRBJ1-1	TRBV27	-	CASNPTGQNTEAFF	TGTGCCAGCAATCCCACGGGACAGAACACTGAAGCTTTCTTT
many	TRBJ2-3	TRBV12-3/TRBV12-4	TRBD1	CASSSPTGATDTQYF	TGTGCCAGCAGTTCCCCGACAGGGGCGACAGATACGCAGTATTTT
many	TRBJ2-4	TRBV12-5	-	CASGFSAGENIQYF	TGTGCTAGTGGTTTTTCGGCCGGGGAAAACATTCAGTACTTC
many	TRBJ1-1	TRBV6-1	-	CASPHLGMNTEAFF	TGTGCCAGCCCGCATCTGGGGATGAACACTGAAGCTTTCTTT
many	TRBJ1-5	TRBV6-1	-	CASGLSNQPQHF	TGTGCCAGCGGTCTCTCCAATCAGCCCCAGCATTTT
few	TRBJ2-1	TRBV5-1	-	CASSLKWLHEQFF	TGCGCCAGCAGCTTGAAGTGGCTCCATGAGCAGTTCTTC
many	TRBJ2-7	TRBV6-5	TRBD1	CASSYSDRVDHEQYF	TGTGCCAGCAGTTACTCGGACAGGGTCGACCACGAGCAGTACTTC
few	TRBJ1-1	TRBV19	TRBD1	CATKTGANMNTEAFF	TGTGCCACCAAAACAGGGGCGAACATGAACACTGAAGCTTTCTTT
many	TRBJ1-4	TRBV7-8	-	CASSLSGGKKLFF	TGTGCCAGCAGCTTATCCGGAGGGAAAAAACTGTTTTTT
many	TRBJ2-2	TRBV3-1	TRBD2	CASSQLAGAYTGELFF	TGTGCCAGCAGCCAGCTAGCGGGGGCCTACACCGGGGAGCTGTTTTTT
many	TRBJ1-2	TRBV5-4	-	CASSPRYTREGYTF	TGTGCCAGCTCCCCCCGATATACCAGGGAAGGCTACACCTTC
-	TRBJ1-6	TRBV27	-	CATTDTRYNSPLHF	TGTGCCACCACGGACACCCGCTATAATTCACCCCTCCACTTT
many	TRBJ1-1	TRBV11-2	-	CASSLGRRPNTEAFF	TGTGCCAGCAGCTTAGGACGGAGACCGAACACTGAAGCTTTCTTT
many	TRBJ2-1	TRBV11-2	-	CASSLGSLAEQFF	TGTGCCAGCAGCTTAGGATCCCTAGCGGAGCAGTTCTTC
few	TRBJ2-7	TRBV4-3	-	CASSQDPDYEQYF	TGCGCCAGCAGCCAAGATCCTGATTACGAGCAGTACTTC
many	TRBJ2-2	TRBV24-1	TRBD2	CATSESGLDTGELFF	TGTGCCACCAGTGAATCCGGACTAGACACCGGGGAGCTGTTTTTT
many	TRBJ1-5	TRBV20-1	-	CSARGSDQPQHF	TGCAGTGCTAGGGGAAGTGATCAGCCCCAGCATTTT
many	TRBJ2-3	TRBV28	TRBD2	CASSSGTSATDTQYF	TGTGCCAGCAGCTCAGGGACTAGCGCCACAGATACGCAGTATTTT
many	TRBJ1-1	TRBV2	TRBD1	CASSPGTGYAGDEDTEAFF	TGTGCCAGCAGTCCCGGGACAGGCTACGCAGGGGATGAGGACACTGAAGCTTTCTTT
many	TRBJ1-1	TRBV5-1	-	CASSDNLGNTEAFF	TGCGCCAGCAGCGACAATCTCGGGAACACTGAAGCTTTCTTT
many	TRBJ1-1	TRBV3-1	-	CASSQDLGGGNTEAFF	TGTGCCAGCAGCCAAGATCTTGGGGGTGGGAACACTGAAGCTTTCTTT
-	TRBJ1-2	TRBV28	TRBD1	CASRSTKDRHANYGYTF	TGTGCCAGCAGATCGACAAAGGACAGGCACGCTAACTATGGCTACACCTTC
many	TRBJ1-1	TRBV28	TRBD1	CATGGRMDSVF	TGTGCCACAGGGGGTAGAATGGACAGCGTCTTT